This T cell receptor (beta chain) was sequenced in a study of T cell changes during pregnancy in multiple sclerosis. Here immunoSEQ multiplex PCR was the method, and the copy in TCRdb shows in-frame clones only, minus some. The table includes fewer than 65,000 clones, roughly nine tenths detected once. With 4 bases removed from V and 1 base from J, the gap between germline ends came to 7 bases. There are 13 residues in the CDR3. CDR1 SGHVS and CDR2 FQNEAQ come from the germline V gene. This specimen was CD4+ T cells from peripheral blood mononuclear cells, taken in the first trimester of pregnancy. The chain links TRBV7-8 to TRBJ1-1; no firm D call. This TCR derives from a female donor with multiple sclerosis, enrolled in a pregnancy study. The CDR3 region has the DNA TGTGCCAGCAGCTCTAAAAGGAACACTGAAGCTTTCTTT. It yields the protein CASSSKRNTEAFF.